The next 14 T cell receptor beta chains were all read from a single sample in a study of cytotoxic CD8 clonotypes in ibrutinib-treated CLL. TCRdb keeps only in-frame clones here, not all; method: immunoSEQ multiplex PCR. Counted here are a few hundred thousand clones, 80% occurring once; the ten biggest clones make up 5.5% to 8%. This specimen was PBMCs, taken before ibrutinib treatment. All receptors come from a human donor with chronic lymphocytic leukemia.

This clone has a single count. This chain links TRBV28 with TRBJ2-7; D unclear. Between the trimmed V and J ends, which lost 4 bases and 4 bases, there was a span of 8 bases. Germline CDR1 reads MDHEN; CDR2 reads SYDVKM. The CDR3 runs 12 residues. This CDR3 reads CASSYMPYEQYF. The DNA of the CDR3 is TGTGCCAGCAGTTACATGCCTTACGAGCAGTACTTC.

This chain joins TRBV7-2 and TRBJ1-5; 8 nucleotides line up with TRBD1. The germline gives CDR1 SGHTA, CDR2 FQGNSA. The trim removed 6 bases at V and 7 bases at J, leaving 8 bases unmatched. The CDR3 loop spans 14 amino acids. The CDR3 sequence: CASSDRGGEQPQHF. In DNA form, the CDR3 reads TGTGCCAGCAGTGACAGGGGCGGGGAACAGCCCCAGCATTTT.

The chain recombines TRBV5-1 with TRBJ2-5; maybe TRBD1 (6 bases). The germline V gene encodes CDR1 SGHRS and CDR2 YFSETQ. This CDR3 has 16 amino acids. Trimming left V 4 bases short and J 1 base short, with 17 bases between. The CDR3 bases are TGCGCCAGCAGCGCGCGTGGGGACAACCTCCAAGAGACCCAGTACTTC. This encodes CASSARGDNLQETQYF.

This chain connects TRBV20-1 to TRBJ2-3; D remains ambiguous. V was clipped by 3 bases and J by 5 bases, with 6 bases between them. The V gene's germline CDR1 is DFQATT and CDR2 SNEGSKA (reference sequence). This CDR3 is 11 amino acids long. CDR3 sequence: CSASYKDTQYF. The CDR3 DNA reads TGCAGTGCTAGTTACAAAGATACGCAGTATTTT.

This chain connects TRBV6-4 to TRBJ2-2; tentative D call: TRBD1 (5 bases). Germline V gene sequence: CDR1 MRHNA, CDR2 SNTAGT. This CDR3 has 17 amino acids. Trimming removed 5 bases at V and 3 bases at J, with 19 bases between. The CDR3 region has the DNA TGTGCCAGCAGTCAGGCCCTGGCAGGGTTCTACACCGGGGAGCTGTTTTTT. This encodes CASSQALAGFYTGELFF.

J is TRBJ1-5 and V is TRBV6-1; D not resolved. Germline CDR1 reads MNHNS; CDR2 reads SASEGT. The CDR3 consists of 16 residues. The germline V and J ends were trimmed by 2 bases and 1 base, with 12 bases remaining between them. CDR3 DNA sequence: TGTGCCAGCAGTGAAAGGTGGCGAGACAGCAATCAGCCCCAGCATTTT. Translating gives CASSERWRDSNQPQHF.

The V and J genes are TRBV2 and TRBJ2-7; 11 bases are a match to TRBD2. The CDR3 length is 13 residues. After removal of 8 bases from V and 4 bases from J, the junction contained 4 bases not matched to a gene. Germline CDR1 SNHLY, CDR2 FYNNEI. CDR3 sequence (DNA): TGTGCCAGCGGTAGCGGGAGGGGGTACGAGCAGTACTTC. This sequence encodes CASGSGRGYEQYF.

This chain links TRBV11-3 with TRBJ2-1; D remains unclear. V lost 2 bases to trimming and J lost 2 bases, with 10 bases between them. The CDR3 has 15 amino acids. CDR1 is SGHNT, CDR2 YENEEA, per germline. In DNA, the CDR3 is TGTGCCAGCAGCTTATTAAGCCAGGCCTACAATGAGCAGTTCTTC. Translated: CASSLLSQAYNEQFF.

This chain uses TRBV19 with TRBJ1-1; D gene ambiguous. V shed 8 bases and J shed 11 bases, with 21 bases lying between them. Germline V gives CDR1 LNHDA, CDR2 SQIVND (reference sequence). This CDR3 has 13 amino acids. In DNA form, the CDR3 reads TGTGCCAGTCATCTCGGCCTCACCGGGTGGGCTTTCTTT. Amino acid sequence: CASHLGLTGWAFF.

The J gene is TRBJ2-3, the V gene TRBV9; 16 bases agree with TRBD2. Germline V gives CDR1 SGDLS, CDR2 YYNGEE. The CDR3 spans 20 residues. V was clipped by 3 bases and J by 3 bases; unmatched bases: 13. CDR3 sequence: CASSDDIPGLAGGPTDTQYF. CDR3 coding DNA: TGTGCCAGCAGCGATGACATCCCGGGACTAGCGGGAGGGCCGACAGATACGCAGTATTTT.

V gene TRBV28 combines with J gene TRBJ1-1, with D unresolved. Trimming took 4 bases from V and 7 from J, leaving 31 bases between them. The CDR3 length is 19 residues. Per germline, CDR1 MDHEN and CDR2 SYDVKM. CDR3 nucleotide sequence: TGTGCCAGCAGTTCGCTTTATGCGCTTCTGCAGCCCAGTCGTGGTGAAGCTTTCTTT. It specifies CASSSLYALLQPSRGEAFF. Based on the CDR3 plus reference TRBV28 and TRBJ1-1, the full variable domain is DVKVTQSSRYLVKRTGEKVFLECVQDMDHENMFWYRQDPGLGLRLIYFSYDVKMKEKGDIPEGYSVSREKKERFSLILESASTNQTSMYLCASSSLYALLQPSRGEAFFGQGTRLTVV.

CDR3 in DNA: TGTGCTAGTGCCTTACCCCCACAGGGGGTGGACGAGCAGTACTTC. Protein: CASALPPQGVDEQYF. V usage is TRBV12-5 and J usage is TRBJ2-7; 8 bases are a match to TRBD1. The CDR3 loop spans 15 amino acids. Losses at the gene ends were 7 bases for V and 5 bases for J; bases not matched to a gene: 13. Germline CDR1 is LGHNT and CDR2 is FRNRAP.

The CDR3 region has the DNA TGCGCCAGCAGCGATCCGACTAGCGGGAGCCTGTTGCGCGAGCAGTACTTC. It specifies CASSDPTSGSLLREQYF. The chain couples TRBV5-1 to TRBJ2-7; 12 bases line up with TRBD2. The CDR3 spans 17 residues. Germline V CDR1 and CDR2: SGHRS, YFSETQ. V dropped 4 bases and J dropped 6; count of bases not matched to a gene: 14.

This chain links TRBV27 with TRBJ2-7; D is uncertain. The germline CDR1 and CDR2 sequences are MNHEY and SMNVEV (reference sequence). The ends were cut back, 3 bases at V and 0 bases at J, with 6 bases in the middle. The CDR3 has 13 residues. The CDR3 bases are TGTGCCAGCAGTTTCCACAGCTCCTACGAGCAGTACTTC. This encodes CASSFHSSYEQYF.